This T cell receptor beta chain was recorded in a study of OX40 agonist ivuxolimab in advanced cancers. As for the study in general: An agonistic anti-OX40 (CD134) antibody, ivuxolimab, was used to treat the patients. The study's findings and limits: Within 6 weeks, CD4+ and CD8+ blood T cells expanded clonally at 0.1 to 3.0 mg/kg. There were, on average, more expanded clones in CD8+ T cells than in CD4+.

The V gene lost 1 base and the J gene lost 5 bases, with 20 bases spanning the gap. The CDR3 is 17 residues long. From germline, CDR1 is SGHVS and CDR2 FNYEAQ. TCRdb's table, derived via immunoSEQ multiplex PCR, lists solely in-frame clones and lacks some. The table has over 50,000 clones, over 90% seen once. A single count supports this clone. The antigen is not known. The chain recombines TRBV7-6 with TRBJ2-5; D is possibly TRBD1 (5 bases). This sample comprised CD4+ or CD8+ T cells sorted from blood, obtained in a trial of the OX40 agonist ivuxolimab. The sequence was obtained from an adult with an advanced solid tumor such as melanoma, head and neck, liver or kidney cancer. The CDR3 is CASSLVLWGTSGETQYF. DNA of the CDR3: TGTGCCAGCAGCTTAGTTCTTTGGGGCACTTCGGGCGAGACCCAGTACTTC.